One T cell receptor (beta chain) is described in this entry. This specimen belongs to a study of blood T cell repertoires in COVID-19. Study details: In each case, the material was cDNA or gDNA derived from T cells, B-cell-depleted T cells, or PBMCs.

In the original analysis: Scientists estimated how many nucleated cells there were by amplifying reference gene primers. This table comes from immunoSEQ multiplex PCR, and its TCRdb copy is limited to in-frame clones, with some not included. D and trimming were read from the DNA, whereas the V and J calls and clone size are those reported in that table. The table lists approximately 310,000 clones, roughly nine tenths of them singletons. CDR1 and CDR2 from the germline V gene are LGHNT and FRNRAP. V was pared by 6 bases and J by 13 bases, with 12 bases of the junction left unmatched. CDR3 length: 13 amino acids. Self-reported history from a screening survey and questionnaire set each donor's cohort. Donors in Cohort 3 counted as recovered after two negative PCRs, clearance, or symptom resolution.

Sequenced: PBMCs or T cells enriched from blood (not recorded which). This chain links TRBV12-5 with TRBJ2-1, with 7 bases fitting TRBD1. The TCR comes from a man between 60 and 70 years old who had recovered from COVID-19. In nucleotides, the CDR3 is TGTGCTAGTGGCCGAGGGCTCCGGGACAGACAGTTCTTC. It specifies CASGRGLRDRQFF.